Presented here are 18 T cell receptor beta chains from one specimen sequenced in a study of shared clonotypes between healthy human individuals. The table came from immunoSEQ multiplex PCR; TCRdb's copy has only in-frame clones and leaves some out. The repertoire holds under 650,000 clones, about 96% seen once, with about 0.057% in the top ten. Specimen: naive CD4+ T cells sorted from blood. Stated subset: CD45RA+ positively selected. The receptors were sampled from a woman between 25 and 40 years old in good health.

The rearrangement links TRBV29-1 to TRBJ2-7, with 9 bases lining up with TRBD1. J lost 3 bases, V lost 4 bases, and 7 bases had no gene match. Germline V gene lookup returns CDR1 SQVTM and CDR2 ANQGSEA. CDR3 length: 14 residues. In DNA, the CDR3 is TGCAGCGTTGGCTTAGGGGGACAGGGCTACGAGCAGTACTTC. Its protein product is CSVGLGGQGYEQYF.

This clone turned up a few times. In the same sample, other DNA sequences code for this CDR3. The rearrangement uses TRBV28 and TRBJ1-2; the match to TRBD1 covers 7 bases. Germline V gene data show CDR1 as MDHEN and CDR2 as SYDVKM. J was trimmed by 0 bases and V by 5 bases; bases with no gene match: 3. This CDR3 is built from 14 residues. The DNA for the CDR3 is TGTGCCAGCAGTCTCGACAGGGCTAACTATGGCTACACCTTC. This sequence encodes CASSLDRANYGYTF.

This clone is a singleton in its sample. This rearrangement joins TRBV5-1 to TRBJ2-7; tentative D call: TRBD1 (6 bases). CDR1 SGHRS and CDR2 YFSETQ come from the germline V gene. The ends were cut back, 4 bases at V and 2 bases at J, with 10 bases in the middle. CDR3 length equals 13 residues. CDR3 sequence: CASSTGTTYEQYF. The DNA of the CDR3 is TGCGCCAGCAGCACTGGGACAACCTACGAGCAGTACTTC.

Comment on this clone: Other DNA variants within this sample encode the same CDR3. V is TRBV2 and J is TRBJ1-4; TRBD1 matches 10 bases. Trimming cost V 6 bases and J 5 bases; bases outside gene matches: 3. CDR1 and CDR2 (germline): SNHLY, FYNNEI. The CDR3 runs to 14 residues. This CDR3 reads CASSTGQGNEKLFF. CDR3 bases: TGTGCCAGCAGCACGGGACAGGGGAATGAAAAACTGTTTTTT.

V and J are TRBV28 and TRBJ1-2, with D perhaps matching TRBD1 (6 bases). Per germline, CDR1 MDHEN and CDR2 SYDVKM. The CDR3 runs 11 residues. Here the CDR3 reads CHTQGNYGYTF. The DNA of the CDR3 is TGTCACACACAGGGAAACTATGGCTACACCTTC.

This chain connects TRBV19 to TRBJ2-7; 9 nucleotides agree with TRBD2. The trim removed 3 bases at V and 3 bases at J, leaving 6 bases unmatched. The CDR3 is 15 residues long. Per germline, CDR1 LNHDA and CDR2 SQIVND (reference sequence). The CDR3 is CASSISSGSIYEQYF. CDR3 in DNA: TGTGCCAGTAGTATCAGTAGCGGGAGTATCTACGAGCAGTACTTC.

The rearrangement links TRBV5-1 to TRBJ2-7; weak D call: TRBD1 (6 bases). Trimming removed 0 bases from V and 5 bases from J, with 15 bases in between. The CDR3 consists of 15 residues. CDR1 SGHRS and CDR2 YFSETQ come from the germline V gene. CDR3 nucleotide sequence: TGCGCCAGCAGCTTGGGACAGGCGGGTCTCCACGAGCAGTACTTC. It is translated as CASSLGQAGLHEQYF.

The chain carries TRBV28 and TRBJ2-1, with 12 nucleotides matching TRBD2. After removal of 2 bases from V and 9 bases from J, the junction contained 2 bases not matched to a gene. Germline CDR1 reads MDHEN; CDR2 reads SYDVKM. This CDR3 has 14 residues. The CDR3 DNA follows: TGTGCCAGCAGTTTAACTAGCGGGAGGAGTGAGCAGTTCTTC. This encodes CASSLTSGRSEQFF.

The chain employs TRBV7-9 and TRBJ2-7; 8 bases match TRBD1. The V segment lost 1 base and the J segment 2 bases; nucleotides outside the gene matches: 4. In germline, CDR1 is SEHNR, CDR2 FQNEAQ (reference sequence). The CDR3 is 15 amino acids. CDR3 nucleotide sequence: TGTGCCAGCAGCTTAGGACAGGGGTCCCCCTACGAGCAGTACTTC. Amino acids: CASSLGQGSPYEQYF.

The chain employs TRBV27 and TRBJ1-1, with D tentatively TRBD1 (5 bases). This CDR3 comprises 18 residues. CDR1 is MNHEY, CDR2 SMNVEV, per germline (reference sequence). Trimming removed 6 bases at V and 4 bases at J, with 27 bases between. The CDR3 DNA reads as TGTGCCAGCAGCAAAACCGAGGGGACCATACCGAAGCGCACTGAAGCTTTCTTT. Translation gives CASSKTEGTIPKRTEAFF.

The chain uses TRBV14 and TRBJ1-2, with 9 nucleotides matching TRBD1. The germline V gene encodes CDR1 SGHDN and CDR2 FVKESK. The V gene end was trimmed by 4 bases and the J gene end by 4 bases; junction bases not matched to a gene: 7. The CDR3 consists of 15 residues. The CDR3 spells CASSPQTGGGYGYTF. The CDR3 DNA is TGTGCCAGCAGCCCGCAGACAGGGGGTGGCTATGGCTACACCTTC.

The chain employs TRBV5-6 and TRBJ1-1; 9 bases are a match to TRBD1. Germline-derived CDR1 and CDR2 are SGHDT and YYEEEE. The CDR3 consists of 14 residues. The J segment lost 5 bases and the V segment lost 1 base, leaving 3 bases of the junction unmatched. CDR3 DNA sequence: TGTGCCAGCAGCTTGACAGGGGGCGAGACTGAAGCTTTCTTT. Encoded protein: CASSLTGGETEAFF.

V gene TRBV6-6 combines with J gene TRBJ2-1, with 7 bases fitting TRBD2. Germline-derived CDR1 and CDR2 are MNHNY and SVGAGI (reference sequence). The CDR3 is 15 amino acids. After removal of 0 bases from V and 3 bases from J, the junction contained 2 bases not matched to a gene. The CDR3: CASSYSAGVYNEQFF. Here the CDR3 DNA reads TGTGCCAGCAGTTACTCGGCGGGAGTCTACAATGAGCAGTTCTTC.

V is TRBV6-1 and J is TRBJ2-7, with TRBD2 as a possible D gene (6 bases). Per germline, CDR1 MNHNS and CDR2 SASEGT. V was cut by 7 bases and J by 2 bases, with 18 bases left in between. This CDR3 comprises 15 residues. The CDR3 DNA is TGTGCCAGCAATTATTTAACGGGACTCACCTACGAGCAGTACTTC. Its protein product is CASNYLTGLTYEQYF.

This clone was detected only once. The chain is built from TRBV19 and TRBJ2-1, with D hard to call. With 1 base removed from V and 3 bases from J, the gap between germline ends came to 7 bases. Germline values: CDR1 LNHDA, CDR2 SQIVND (reference sequence). The CDR3 has 14 residues. The DNA for the CDR3 is TGTGCCAGTAGTATAGCTAGGATCTACAATGAGCAGTTCTTC. It translates to CASSIARIYNEQFF.

The chain links TRBV2 to TRBJ2-7; a possible D gene is TRBD2 (5 bases). The CDR3 is made up of 13 amino acids. The V gene's germline CDR1 is SNHLY and CDR2 FYNNEI. Trimming took off 3 bases at V and 12 bases at J, with 18 bases between the two ends. CDR3 nucleotide sequence: TGTGCCAGCAGTGAGAACGGGGTACTGAGTGGGTACTTC. It is translated as CASSENGVLSGYF.

The chain has TRBV4-2 and TRBJ2-5; TRBD1 is a possible D gene (6 bases). The J call may be faulty, since TRBJ2-7 better matches the DNA end. The CDR3 has 15 residues. Germline values: CDR1 LGHNA, CDR2 YNFKEQ. The CDR3 loop is CASSQARTADYEQYF. The CDR3 DNA reads as TGTGCCAGCAGCCAAGCCCGGACAGCGGACTACGAGCAGTACTTC.

The chain couples TRBV5-1 to TRBJ1-4; TRBD1 matches 9 bases. Looked up from germline, CDR1 is SGHRS and CDR2 is YFSETQ. V shed 0 bases and J 14 bases; nucleotides not matched to a gene: 5. The CDR3 is 13 residues long. The CDR3 here is CASSLVTGGALFF. Here the CDR3 DNA reads TGCGCCAGCAGCTTGGTAACAGGGGGCGCCCTGTTTTTT.